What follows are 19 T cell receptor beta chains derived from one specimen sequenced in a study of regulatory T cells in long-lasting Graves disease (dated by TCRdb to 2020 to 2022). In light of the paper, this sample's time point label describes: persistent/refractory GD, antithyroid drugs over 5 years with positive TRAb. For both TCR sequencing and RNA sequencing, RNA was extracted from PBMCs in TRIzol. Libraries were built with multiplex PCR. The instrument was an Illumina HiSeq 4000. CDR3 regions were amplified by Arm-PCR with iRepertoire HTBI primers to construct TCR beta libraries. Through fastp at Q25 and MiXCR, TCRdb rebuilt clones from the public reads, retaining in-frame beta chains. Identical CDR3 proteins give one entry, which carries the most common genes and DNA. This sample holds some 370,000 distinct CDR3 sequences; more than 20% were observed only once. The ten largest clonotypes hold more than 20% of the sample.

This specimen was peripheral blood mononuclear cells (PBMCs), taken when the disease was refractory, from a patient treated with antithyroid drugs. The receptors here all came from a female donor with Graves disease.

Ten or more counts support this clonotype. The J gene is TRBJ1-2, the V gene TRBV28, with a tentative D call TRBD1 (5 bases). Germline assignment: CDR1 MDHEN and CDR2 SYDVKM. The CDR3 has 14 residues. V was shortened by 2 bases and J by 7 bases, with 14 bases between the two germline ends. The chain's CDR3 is CASSLPQGAGGYTF. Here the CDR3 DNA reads TGTGCCAGCAGTTTACCCCAGGGTGCGGGTGGCTACACCTTC.

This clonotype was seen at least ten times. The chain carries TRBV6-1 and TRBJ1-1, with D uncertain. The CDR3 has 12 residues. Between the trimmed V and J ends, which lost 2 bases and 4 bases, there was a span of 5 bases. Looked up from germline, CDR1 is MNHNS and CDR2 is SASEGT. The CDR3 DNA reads TGTGCCAGCAGTGAAATAAGCACTGAAGCTTTCTTT. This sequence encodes CASSEISTEAFF.

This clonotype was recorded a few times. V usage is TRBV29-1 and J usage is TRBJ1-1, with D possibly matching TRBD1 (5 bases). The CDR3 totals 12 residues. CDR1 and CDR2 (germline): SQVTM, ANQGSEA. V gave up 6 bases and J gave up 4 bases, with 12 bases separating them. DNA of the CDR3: TGCAGCGTACTGGCAACAGGCACTGAAGCTTTCTTT. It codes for CSVLATGTEAFF.

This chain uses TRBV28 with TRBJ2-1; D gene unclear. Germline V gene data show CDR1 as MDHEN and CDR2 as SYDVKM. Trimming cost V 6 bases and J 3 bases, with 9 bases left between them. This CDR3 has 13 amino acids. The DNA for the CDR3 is TGTGCCAGCAGAACGGCTATCTACAATGAGCAGTTCTTC. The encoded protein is CASRTAIYNEQFF.

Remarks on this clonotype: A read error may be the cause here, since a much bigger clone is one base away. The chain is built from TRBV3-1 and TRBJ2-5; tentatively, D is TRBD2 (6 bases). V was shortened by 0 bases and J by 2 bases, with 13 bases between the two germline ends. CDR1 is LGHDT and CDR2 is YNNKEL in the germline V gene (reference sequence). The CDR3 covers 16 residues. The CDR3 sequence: CASSQDPAGLQETQYF. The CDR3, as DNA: TGTGCCAGCAGCCAAGATCCCGCGGGGCTTCAAGAGACCCAGTACTTC.

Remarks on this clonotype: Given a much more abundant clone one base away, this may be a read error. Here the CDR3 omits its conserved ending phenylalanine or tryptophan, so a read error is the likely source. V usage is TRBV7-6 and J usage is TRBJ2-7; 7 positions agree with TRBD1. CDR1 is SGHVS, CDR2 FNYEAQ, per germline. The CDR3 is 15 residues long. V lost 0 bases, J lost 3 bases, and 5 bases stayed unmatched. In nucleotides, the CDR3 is TGTGCCAGCAGCTTAGCGAAGGACAGGTTCTACGAGCAGTACCTC. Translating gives CASSLAKDRFYEQYL.

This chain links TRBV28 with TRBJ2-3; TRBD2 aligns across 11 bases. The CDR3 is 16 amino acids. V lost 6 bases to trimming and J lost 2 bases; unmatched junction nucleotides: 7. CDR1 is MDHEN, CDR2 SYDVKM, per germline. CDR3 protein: CASSPTSGRPTDTQYF. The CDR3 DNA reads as TGTGCCAGCAGCCCTACTAGCGGGAGACCCACAGATACGCAGTATTTT.

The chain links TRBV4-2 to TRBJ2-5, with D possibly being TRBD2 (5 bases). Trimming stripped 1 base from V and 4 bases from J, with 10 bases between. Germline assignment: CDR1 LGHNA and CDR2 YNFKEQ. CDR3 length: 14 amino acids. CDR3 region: CASSQGGSVETQYF. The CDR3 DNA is TGTGCCAGCAGCCAAGGGGGTAGCGTAGAGACCCAGTACTTC.

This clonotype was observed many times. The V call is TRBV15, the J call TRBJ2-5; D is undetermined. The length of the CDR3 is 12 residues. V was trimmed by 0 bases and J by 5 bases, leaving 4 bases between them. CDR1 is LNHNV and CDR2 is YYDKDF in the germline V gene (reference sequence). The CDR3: CATSRDRETQYF. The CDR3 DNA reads TGTGCCACCAGCAGAGATCGGGAGACCCAGTACTTC.

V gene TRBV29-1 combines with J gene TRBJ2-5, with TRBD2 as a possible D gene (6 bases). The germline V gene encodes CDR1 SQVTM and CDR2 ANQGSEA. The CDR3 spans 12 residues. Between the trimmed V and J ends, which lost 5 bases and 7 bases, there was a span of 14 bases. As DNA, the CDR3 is TGCAGCGTTCCCTGGGGGGATGGGACCCAGTACTTC. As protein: CSVPWGDGTQYF.

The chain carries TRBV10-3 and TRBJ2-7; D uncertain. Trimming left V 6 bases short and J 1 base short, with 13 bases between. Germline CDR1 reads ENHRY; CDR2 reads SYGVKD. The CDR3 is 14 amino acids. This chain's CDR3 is CAISDVRGSYEQYF. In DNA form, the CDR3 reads TGTGCCATCAGCGACGTTCGTGGATCCTACGAGCAGTACTTC.

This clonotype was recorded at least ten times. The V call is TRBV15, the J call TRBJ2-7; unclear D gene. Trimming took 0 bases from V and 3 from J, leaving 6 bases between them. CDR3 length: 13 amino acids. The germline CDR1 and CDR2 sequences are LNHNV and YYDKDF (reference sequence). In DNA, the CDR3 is TGTGCCACCAGCAGAGATACCTACTACGAGCAGTACTTC. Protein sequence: CATSRDTYYEQYF.

The CDR3 loop is CASSQDRGGDSGYEQYF. As DNA, the CDR3 is TGTGCCAGCAGCCAAGACCGGGGGGGAGACAGCGGTTACGAGCAGTACTTC. V is TRBV4-2 and J is TRBJ2-7; 8 bases fit TRBD2. V shed 0 bases, J shed 4 bases, and the junction held 11 bases outside the gene matches. Germline values: CDR1 LGHNA, CDR2 YNFKEQ. The CDR3 consists of 17 residues.

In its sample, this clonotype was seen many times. This chain's CDR3 is CASSEAAGLAGDDTGELFF. The CDR3 coding sequence is TGTGCCAGCAGTGAAGCGGCAGGACTAGCGGGAGATGACACCGGGGAGCTGTTTTTT. The chain is built from TRBV2 and TRBJ2-2; 13 bases line up with TRBD2. Germline CDR1 reads SNHLY; CDR2 reads FYNNEI. The V segment lost 0 bases and the J segment 3 bases; nucleotides outside the gene matches: 7. The CDR3 is 19 residues long.

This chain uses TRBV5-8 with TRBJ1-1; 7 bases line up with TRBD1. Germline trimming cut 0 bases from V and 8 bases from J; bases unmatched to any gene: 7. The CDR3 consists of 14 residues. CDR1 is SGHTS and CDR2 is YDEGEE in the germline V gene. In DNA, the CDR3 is TGTGCCAGCAGCTTGGGACTTGGAGGGGGCGAAGCTTTCTTT. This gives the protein CASSLGLGGGEAFF.

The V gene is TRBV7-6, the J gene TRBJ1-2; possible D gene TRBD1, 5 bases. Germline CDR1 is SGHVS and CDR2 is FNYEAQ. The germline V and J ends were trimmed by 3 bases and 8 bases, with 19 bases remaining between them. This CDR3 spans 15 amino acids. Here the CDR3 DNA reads TGTGCCAGCAGCTTGAATAATCTGGGGGGAGGAGGCTACACCTTC. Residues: CASSLNNLGGGGYTF.

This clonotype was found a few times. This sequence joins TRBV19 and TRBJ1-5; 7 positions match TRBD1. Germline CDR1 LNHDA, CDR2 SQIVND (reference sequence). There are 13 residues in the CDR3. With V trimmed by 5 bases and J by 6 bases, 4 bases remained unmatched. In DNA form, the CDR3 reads TGTGCCAGTAGTGCGACAGGGTTTCAGCCCCAGCATTTT. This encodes CASSATGFQPQHF.

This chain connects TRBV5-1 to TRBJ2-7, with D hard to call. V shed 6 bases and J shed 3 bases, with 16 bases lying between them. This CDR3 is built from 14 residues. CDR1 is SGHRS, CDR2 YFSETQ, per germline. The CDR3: CASTEAGRGYEQYF. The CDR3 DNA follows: TGCGCCAGCACTGAGGCTGGCCGAGGCTACGAGCAGTACTTC. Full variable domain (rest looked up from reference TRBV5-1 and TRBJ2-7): KAGVTQTPRYLIKTRGQQVTLSCSPISGHRSVSWYQQTPGQGLQFLFEYFSETQRNKGNFPGRFSGRQFSNSRSEMNVSTLELGDSALYLCASTEAGRGYEQYFGPGTRLTVT.

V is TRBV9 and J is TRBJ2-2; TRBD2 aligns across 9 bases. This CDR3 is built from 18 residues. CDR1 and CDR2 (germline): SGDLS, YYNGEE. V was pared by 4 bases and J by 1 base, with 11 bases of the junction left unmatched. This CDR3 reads CASSYPREGRLNTGELFF. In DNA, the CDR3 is TGTGCCAGCAGCTACCCGCGGGAGGGCCGATTGAACACCGGGGAGCTGTTTTTT.